One sample yielded the 5 T cell receptor beta chains listed below, sequenced in a study. TCRdb reprocessed the 5' RACE reads with MiXCR, giving one entry per CDR3 protein. The top ten clones hold about 3% of a sample with roughly 55,000 distinct CDR3 sequences, around 24% of them seen once. Sequenced: tumor-infiltrating naive CD4+ T cells sorted from the breast tumor. Subset denoted: naive CD4+ T cells, CD4+CD45RA+CD25-. The receptors come from a female donor with breast cancer.

V gene TRBV5-1 combines with J gene TRBJ2-5; 9 positions match TRBD2. The CDR3 contains 15 residues. Germline CDR1 and CDR2: SGHRS and YFSETQ. Germline trimming cut 5 bases from V and 4 bases from J; bases unmatched to any gene: 9. CDR3 sequence (DNA): TGCGCCAGCAGGTCGGTAGCGGGAGTGGGAGAGACCCAGTACTTC. Its protein product is CASRSVAGVGETQYF.

This clonotype has a handful of counts. The CDR3 here is CSARDQAVAGGPPYF. The CDR3 coding sequence is TGCAGTGCTAGAGATCAGGCAGTAGCGGGAGGGCCCCCGTACTTC. The chain links TRBV20-1 to TRBJ2-7; 11 bases map to TRBD2. Germline V CDR1 and CDR2: DFQATT, SNEGSKA (reference sequence). The V and J ends lost 0 bases and 12 bases, in that order; junction bases with no gene match: 13. The CDR3 has 15 amino acids.

On this clonotype itself: One end of the junction varies from germline; a read error may be responsible. The CDR3 DNA follows: TGTGTCAGCAGCGGACAGGGGGCGGCGGCTGGGGCCAACGTCCTGACTTTC. Its translation is CVSSGQGAAAGANVLTF. The V and J genes are TRBV7-9 and TRBJ2-6; 11 bases are shared with TRBD1. The V gene's germline CDR1 is SEHNR and CDR2 FQNEAQ (reference sequence). The CDR3 is made up of 17 amino acids.

Comments on this clonotype: With a much larger clone just one base away, this may be a read error. This chain connects TRBV4-1 to TRBJ2-5; 8 bases align to TRBD1. V was pared by 8 bases and J by 5 bases, with 10 bases of the junction left unmatched. Germline CDR1 and CDR2: MGHRA and YSYEKL. The CDR3 runs 14 residues. DNA for the CDR3: TGCGCCAGCGGCCCGACAGGGGTTCGTGAGACCCAGTACTTC. Translation: CASGPTGVRETQYF.

With regard to this clonotype: A read error may explain this, as a much larger clone is one base away. The chain links TRBV7-9 to TRBJ2-7; no reliable D call. The CDR3 runs to 15 residues. Germline V CDR1 and CDR2: SEHNR, FQNEAQ (reference sequence). CDR3 bases: TGTGCCAGCAGCCATCGGACGGTTAGCTCCTACGAGCAGAACTTC. It encodes CASSHRTVSSYEQNF.